These 20 T cell receptor beta chains were all obtained from the same sample, sequenced in a study of tumor and adjacent non-tumor tissue in lung cancer. RNA was extracted from bulk tissue without any cell sorting. This non-tumor lung sample came from over 3 cm beyond the tumor edge. Three rounds of nested PCR, following a modified ARM-PCR protocol, produced the TCRbeta library. TCRdb independently ran MiXCR on the multiplex PCR reads; one entry per CDR3 protein. The sample has about 100,000 distinct CDR3 sequences, 65% seen once; the top ten hold roughly 20%. Sample: distant non-tumor lung tissue. The receptors derive from a man aged 25-45 years with non-small cell lung cancer.

This chain joins TRBV12-3 or TRBV12-4 and TRBJ2-7, with D possibly matching TRBD2 (5 bases). V dropped 8 bases and J dropped 0 bases, with 14 bases sitting between them. The CDR3 totals 14 residues. The CDR3 DNA follows: TGTGCCAGCGGTCTGGGAGTCAGCTCCTACGAGCAGTACTTC. It yields the protein CASGLGVSSYEQYF.

There are a few counts of this clonotype. A much larger clone lies a single base off, so this may be a read error. The V gene is TRBV4-3, the J gene TRBJ2-2; 12 bases align to TRBD2. The CDR3 spans 17 residues. CDR1 is LGHNA, CDR2 YSLEER, per germline. CDR3 nucleotide sequence: TGCGCCAGCAGCCAAGGGAGGACTAGCGGGACCACCTGGGAGCTGTTTTTT. Translating it yields CASSQGRTSGTTWELFF.

This clonotype has just a few counts. The V call is TRBV21-1, the J call TRBJ2-2; the table names TRBD2, a call not compared with the DNA. TRBV21-1 is a pseudogene segment. The CDR3 runs to 17 residues. The chain's CDR3 is CASSKKGPRANTGELFF. CDR3 sequence (DNA): TGTGCCAGCAGCAAAAAGGGGCCTAGGGCAAACACCGGGGAGCTGTTTTTT.

As concerns this clonotype: A read error may produce the germline difference seen at one junction end. V gene TRBV5-1 combines with J gene TRBJ2-7, with no clear D. The CDR3 has 12 amino acids. Per germline, CDR1 SGHRS and CDR2 YFSETQ. The CDR3: CASGLDSYEQYF. The CDR3 nucleotides read TGCGCCAGCGGCTTGGACTCCTACGAGCAGTACTTC.

As concerns this clonotype: The final CDR3 position lacks the conserved phenylalanine or tryptophan, pointing to a likely read error. The chain employs TRBV6-2 or TRBV6-3 and TRBJ1-2; weak D call: TRBD1 (5 bases). Germline CDR1 reads MNHEY; CDR2 reads SVGEGT. CDR3 length: 13 residues. Trimming removed 9 bases at V and 8 bases at J, with 19 bases between. In DNA, the CDR3 is TGTGCCAGAAGTCCCAACGGGGGGTTCGGCTACACCGTC. Translation gives CARSPNGGFGYTV.

Remarks on this clonotype: The CDR3 does not close with the conserved phenylalanine or tryptophan, likely indicating a read error. The chain is built from TRBV6-5 and TRBJ1-6, with D unresolved. Germline-derived CDR1 and CDR2 are MNHEY and SVGAGI. The CDR3 has 15 amino acids. CDR3 nucleotide sequence: TGTGCCAGCAGTTACTCACCAGGTTATAATTCATCCCTCCACTCT. As protein: CASSYSPGYNSSLHS.

Comment on this clonotype: It may be a read error: a sequence one base away is much more abundant. The chain links TRBV20-1 to TRBJ2-2, with no clear D. Per the germline V gene, CDR1 is DFQATT and CDR2 is SNEGSKA (reference sequence). The CDR3 loop spans 13 amino acids. The CDR3 spells CSVRMEGIGELFF. The CDR3 region has the DNA TGCAGTGTTAGAATGGAAGGGATCGGGGAGCTGTTTTTT.

A word on this clonotype: One end of the junction fails to match germline, which may point to a read error. The rearrangement links TRBV14 to TRBJ1-2; weak D call: TRBD1 (5 bases). The germline V gene encodes CDR1 SGHDN and CDR2 FVKESK. The CDR3 has 16 amino acids. This CDR3 reads CASSQHPSGELQGYSF. The CDR3 region has the DNA TGTGCCAGCAGCCAGCATCCCTCGGGGGAGCTTCAGGGCTACTCCTTC.

Notes on this clonotype: The junction departs from the called germline gene at one end, perhaps through a read error. In nucleotides, the CDR3 is TGTGTCAGCAGCCCCCCACCTATAGTACATACGCAGTATTTT. Protein: CVSSPPPIVHTQYF. The chain uses TRBV12-3 or TRBV12-4 and TRBJ2-3, with D unclear. The CDR3 sequence is 14 residues long.

V usage is TRBV7-6 and J usage is TRBJ2-3; 12 bases fit TRBD2. Germline CDR1 is SGHVS and CDR2 is FNYEAQ. Losses at the gene ends were 6 bases for V and 6 bases for J; bases not matched to a gene: 7. The CDR3 extends over 15 amino acids. The CDR3 spells CASSGTSGLTDTQYF. The CDR3 DNA is TGTGCCAGCAGTGGGACTAGCGGGCTCACGGATACGCAGTATTTT.

Worth noting for this clonotype: Compared with germline, one end of the junction differs, possibly owing to a read error. This rearrangement joins TRBV12-5 to TRBJ2-5; tentative D call: TRBD1 (6 bases). CDR1 LGHNT and CDR2 FRNRAP come from the germline V gene. CDR3 length: 13 amino acids. The CDR3: CVSGTGTPETQYF. The CDR3 DNA is TGTGTTAGTGGCACCGGGACACCCGAGACCCAGTACTTC.

V is TRBV6-5 and J is TRBJ2-4; TRBD2 matches 8 bases. J lost 16 bases, V lost 6 bases, and 20 bases had no gene match. Germline assignment: CDR1 MNHEY and CDR2 SVGAGI. The CDR3 has 15 amino acids. The CDR3 bases are TGTGCCAGCAGCGACGCGGGACTAGTGTCTGACATTAAATACTTC. It translates to CASSDAGLVSDIKYF.

This clonotype was counted ten times or more. The chain has TRBV14 and TRBJ1-6; TRBD1 aligns across 7 bases. Germline values: CDR1 SGHDN, CDR2 FVKESK. J lost 2 bases, V lost 0 bases, and 13 bases had no gene match. CDR3 length equals 20 residues. CDR3 in DNA: TGTGCCAGCAGCCAAGATCGGCCCCCGGGACAGAGTGCCTATAATTCACCCCTCCACTTT. Translation: CASSQDRPPGQSAYNSPLHF.

This clonotype has ten or more counts. The V call is TRBV11-2, the J call TRBJ2-5, with 8 nucleotides matching TRBD2. Germline CDR1 and CDR2: SGHAT and FQNNGV. The CDR3 spans 15 residues. After removal of 1 base from V and 4 bases from J, the junction contained 5 bases not matched to a gene. CDR3 in amino acids: CASSLVARGAETQYF. CDR3 bases: TGTGCCAGCAGCTTAGTTGCGCGGGGGGCAGAGACCCAGTACTTC. The full variable domain, in which reference TRBV11-2 and TRBJ2-5 provide the parts outside the CDR3, is EAGVAQSPRYKIIEKRQSVAFWCNPISGHATLYWYQQILGQGPKLLIQFQNNGVVDDSQLPKDRFSAERLKGVDSTLKIQPAKLEDSAVYLCASSLVARGAETQYFGPGTRLLVL.

The table lists this clonotype with a few counts. J is TRBJ2-4 and V is TRBV13; 7 nucleotides align to TRBD1. Germline-derived CDR1 and CDR2 are PRHDT and FYEKMQ (reference sequence). The CDR3 is 18 residues long. Trimming cost V 4 bases and J 0 bases; bases outside gene matches: 12. The CDR3 nucleotides read TGTGCCAGCAGCTCCCCGGGACAGACTATTTTAGCCAAAAACATTCAGTACTTC. Its translation is CASSSPGQTILAKNIQYF.

Concerning this clonotype: This clone may be a read error of a much larger clone one base away. The genes are TRBV12-3 or TRBV12-4 and TRBJ2-2; no clear D. The V and J ends lost 4 bases and 9 bases respectively, with 12 bases between them. This CDR3 is 13 amino acids long. The CDR3 is CASSYNGPRELFF. CDR3 DNA: TGTGCCAGCAGTTATAACGGCCCCAGGGAGCTGTTTTTT.

Judged by abundance, this clonotype is medium-sized. The gene calls are TRBV20-1 and TRBJ2-3; 7 bases fit TRBD1. This CDR3 is built from 15 residues. Germline trimming cut 1 base from V and 2 bases from J; bases unmatched to any gene: 6. Germline CDR1 DFQATT, CDR2 SNEGSKA (reference sequence). The CDR3 region has the DNA TGCAGTGCTAGAGGACAGGGTCCCGTCACAGATACGCAGTATTTT. Residues: CSARGQGPVTDTQYF.

As regards this clonotype: Sequence at one end of the junction differs from germline and may be a read error. The J gene is TRBJ2-1, the V gene TRBV6-1; the D gene is possibly TRBD2 (5 bases). This CDR3 spans 12 amino acids. Germline CDR1 and CDR2: MNHNS and SASEGT. CDR3 sequence reads: CASSVDWEEQFF. The CDR3 nucleotides read TGTGCAAGCAGTGTGGACTGGGAAGAGCAGTTCTTC.

Turning to this clonotype: Since a much larger clone is just one base distant, this may be a read error. The CDR3, as DNA: TGTGCCAGCAGTTATTCGCAGGGGCGCTTTGGCTACACCTTC. Protein: CASSYSQGRFGYTF. This chain links TRBV6-2 or TRBV6-3 with TRBJ1-2, with D perhaps TRBD1 (6 bases). The germline CDR1 and CDR2 sequences are MNHEY and SVGEGT. The CDR3 extends over 14 amino acids. Trimming removed 3 bases from V and 7 bases from J, with 15 bases in between.

This clonotype was counted between two and nine times. A read error is possible here, since a much larger clone lies one base away. The chain links TRBV5-6 to TRBJ1-2; D is possibly TRBD1 (6 bases). V dropped 0 bases and J dropped 3 bases, with 12 bases sitting between them. CDR1 is SGHDT, CDR2 YYEEEE, per germline. This CDR3 comprises 15 residues. The CDR3 region has the DNA TGTGCCAGCAGCTTGGTATCACAGGGTCACTATGGCTACACCTTC. Its translation: CASSLVSQGHYGYTF.